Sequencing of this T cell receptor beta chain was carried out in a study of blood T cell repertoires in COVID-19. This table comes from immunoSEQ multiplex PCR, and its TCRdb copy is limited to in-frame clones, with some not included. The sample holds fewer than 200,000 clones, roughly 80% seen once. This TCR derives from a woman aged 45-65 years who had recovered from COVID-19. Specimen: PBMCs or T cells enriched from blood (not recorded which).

The CDR3 protein is CSASSPAQNEQFF. The CDR3 region has the DNA TGCAGTGCCAGTTCACCCGCTCAGAATGAGCAGTTCTTC. The rearrangement joins TRBV20-1 to TRBJ2-1; no reliable D call. CDR1 is DFQATT and CDR2 is SNEGSKA in the germline V gene (reference sequence). V was shortened by 6 bases and J by 7 bases, with 16 bases between the two germline ends. The CDR3 runs 13 residues.